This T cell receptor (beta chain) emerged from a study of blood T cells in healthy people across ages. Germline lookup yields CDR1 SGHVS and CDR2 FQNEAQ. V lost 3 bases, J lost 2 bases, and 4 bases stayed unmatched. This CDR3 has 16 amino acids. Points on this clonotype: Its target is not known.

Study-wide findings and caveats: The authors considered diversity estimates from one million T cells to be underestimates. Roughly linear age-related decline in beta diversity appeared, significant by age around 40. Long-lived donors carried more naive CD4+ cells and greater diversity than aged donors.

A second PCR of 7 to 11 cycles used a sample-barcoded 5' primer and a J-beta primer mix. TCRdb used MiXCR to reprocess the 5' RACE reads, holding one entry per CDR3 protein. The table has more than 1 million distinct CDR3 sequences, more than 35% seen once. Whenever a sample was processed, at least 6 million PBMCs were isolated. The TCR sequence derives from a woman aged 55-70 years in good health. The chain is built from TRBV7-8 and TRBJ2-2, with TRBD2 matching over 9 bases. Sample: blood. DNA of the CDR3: TGTGCCAGCAGCTTGCAGACTAGCGGAAACACCGGGGAGCTGTTTTTT. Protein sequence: CASSLQTSGNTGELFF.